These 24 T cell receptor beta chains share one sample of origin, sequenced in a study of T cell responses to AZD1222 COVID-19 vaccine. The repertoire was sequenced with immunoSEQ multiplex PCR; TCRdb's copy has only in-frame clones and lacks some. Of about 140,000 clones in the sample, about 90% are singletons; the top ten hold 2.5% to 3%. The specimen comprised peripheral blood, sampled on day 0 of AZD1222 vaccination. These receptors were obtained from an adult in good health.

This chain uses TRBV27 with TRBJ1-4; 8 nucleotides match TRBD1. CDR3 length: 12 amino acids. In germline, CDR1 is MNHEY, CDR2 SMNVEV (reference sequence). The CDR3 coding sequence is TGTTCCGGGGGACAGGTAAATGAAAAACTGTTTTTT. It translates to CSGGQVNEKLFF.

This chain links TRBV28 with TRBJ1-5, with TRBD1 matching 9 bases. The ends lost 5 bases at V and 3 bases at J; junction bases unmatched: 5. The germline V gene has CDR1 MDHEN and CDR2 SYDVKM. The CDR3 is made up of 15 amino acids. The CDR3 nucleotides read TGTGCCAGCAGTCACGGACAGGGGTACAATCAGCCCCAGCATTTT. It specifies CASSHGQGYNQPQHF.

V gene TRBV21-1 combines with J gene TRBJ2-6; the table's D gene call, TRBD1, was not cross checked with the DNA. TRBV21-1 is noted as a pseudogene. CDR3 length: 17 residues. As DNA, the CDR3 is TGTGCCAGCAGCAAAACAGGGGGTTGGACTGGGGCCAACGTCCTGACTTTC. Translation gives CASSKTGGWTGANVLTF.

The CDR3 loop is CASSPLEGIAGNTIYF. The CDR3 DNA is TGTGCCAGCTCACCATTGGAGGGCATCGCTGGAAACACCATATATTTT. The chain has TRBV18 and TRBJ1-3; D unresolved. The CDR3 spans 16 residues. Germline V gene lookup returns CDR1 KGHSH and CDR2 LQKENI. The V gene lost 2 bases and the J gene lost 2 bases, with 13 bases spanning the gap.

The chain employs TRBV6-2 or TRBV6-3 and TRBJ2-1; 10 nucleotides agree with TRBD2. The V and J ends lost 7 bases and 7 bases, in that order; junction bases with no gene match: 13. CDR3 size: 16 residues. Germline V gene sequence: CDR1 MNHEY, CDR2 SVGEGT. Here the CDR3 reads CASTPLAGRLDNEQFF. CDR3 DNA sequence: TGTGCCAGCACCCCACTAGCGGGGAGACTAGATAATGAGCAGTTCTTC.

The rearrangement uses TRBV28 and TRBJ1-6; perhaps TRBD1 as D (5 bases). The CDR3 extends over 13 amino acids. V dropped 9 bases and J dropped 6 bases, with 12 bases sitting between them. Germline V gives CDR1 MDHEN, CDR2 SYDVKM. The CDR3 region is CASHRPTNSPLHF. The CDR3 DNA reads TGTGCCAGTCACAGGCCGACTAATTCACCCCTCCACTTT.

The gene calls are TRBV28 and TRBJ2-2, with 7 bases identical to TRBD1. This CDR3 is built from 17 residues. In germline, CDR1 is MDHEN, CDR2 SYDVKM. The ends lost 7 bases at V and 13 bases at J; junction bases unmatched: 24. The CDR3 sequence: CASIPRGRGRRSAGLFF. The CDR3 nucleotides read TGTGCCAGCATTCCCCGCGGTAGGGGGCGAAGGTCCGCGGGGCTGTTTTTT.

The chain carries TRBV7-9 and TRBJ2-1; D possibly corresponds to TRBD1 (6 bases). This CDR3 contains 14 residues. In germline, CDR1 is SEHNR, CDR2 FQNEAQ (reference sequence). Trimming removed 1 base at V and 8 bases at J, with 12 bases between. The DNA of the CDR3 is TGTGCCAGCAGCTTAGAGCGCAGGGGCCATGAGCAGTTCTTC. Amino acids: CASSLERRGHEQFF.

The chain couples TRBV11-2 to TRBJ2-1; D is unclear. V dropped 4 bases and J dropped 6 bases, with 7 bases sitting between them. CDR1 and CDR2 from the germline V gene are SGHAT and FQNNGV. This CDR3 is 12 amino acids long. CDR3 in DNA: TGTGCCAGCAGCTCCCTGGCCAATGAGCAGTTCTTC. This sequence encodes CASSSLANEQFF.

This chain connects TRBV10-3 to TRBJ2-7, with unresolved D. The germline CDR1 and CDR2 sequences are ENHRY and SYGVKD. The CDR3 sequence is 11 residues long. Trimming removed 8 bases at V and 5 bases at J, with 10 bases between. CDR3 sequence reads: CAILDGNEQYF. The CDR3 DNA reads TGTGCCATCCTTGATGGGAACGAGCAGTACTTC.

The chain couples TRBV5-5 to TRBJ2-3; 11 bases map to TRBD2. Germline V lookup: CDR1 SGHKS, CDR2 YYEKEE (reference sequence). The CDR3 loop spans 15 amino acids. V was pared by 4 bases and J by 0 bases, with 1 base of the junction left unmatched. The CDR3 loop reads CASSLAGGSTDTQYF. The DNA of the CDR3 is TGTGCCAGCAGCCTAGCGGGGGGTAGCACAGATACGCAGTATTTT.

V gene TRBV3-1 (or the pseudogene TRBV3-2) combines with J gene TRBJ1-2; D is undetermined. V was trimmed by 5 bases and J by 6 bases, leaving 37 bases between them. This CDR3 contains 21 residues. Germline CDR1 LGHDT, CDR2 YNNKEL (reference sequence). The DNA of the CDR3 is TGTGCCAGCAGCACTACAATACTTCGACCGACTGTTAAAGACTCGTGGCATGGCTACACCTTC. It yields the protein CASSTTILRPTVKDSWHGYTF.

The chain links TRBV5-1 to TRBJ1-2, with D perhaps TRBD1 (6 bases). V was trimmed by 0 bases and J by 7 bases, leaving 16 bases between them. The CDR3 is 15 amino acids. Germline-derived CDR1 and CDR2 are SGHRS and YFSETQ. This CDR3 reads CASSLVSSGAGGYTF. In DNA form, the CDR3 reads TGCGCCAGCAGCTTGGTGTCCTCGGGGGCGGGTGGCTACACCTTC.

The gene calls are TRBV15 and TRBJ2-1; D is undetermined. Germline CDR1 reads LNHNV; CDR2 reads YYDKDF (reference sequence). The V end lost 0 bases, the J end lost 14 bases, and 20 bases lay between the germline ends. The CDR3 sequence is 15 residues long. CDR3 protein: CATSRDQGGRHGKFF. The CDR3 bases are TGTGCCACCAGCAGAGATCAAGGCGGAAGGCATGGCAAGTTCTTC.

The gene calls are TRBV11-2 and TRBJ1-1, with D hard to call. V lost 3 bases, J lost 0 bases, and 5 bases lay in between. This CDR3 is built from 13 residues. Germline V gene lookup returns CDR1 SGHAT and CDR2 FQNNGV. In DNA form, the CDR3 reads TGTGCCAGCAGCTTCCATCTGAACACTGAAGCTTTCTTT. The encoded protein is CASSFHLNTEAFF.

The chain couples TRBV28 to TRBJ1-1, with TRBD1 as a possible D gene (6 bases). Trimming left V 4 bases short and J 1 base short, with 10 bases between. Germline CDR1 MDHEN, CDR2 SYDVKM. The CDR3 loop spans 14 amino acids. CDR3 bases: TGTGCCAGCAGTTCCCCGGGACAGAACACTGAAGCTTTCTTT. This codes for CASSSPGQNTEAFF. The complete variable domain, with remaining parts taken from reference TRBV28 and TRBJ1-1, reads DVKVTQSSRYLVKRTGEKVFLECVQDMDHENMFWYRQDPGLGLRLIYFSYDVKMKEKGDIPEGYSVSREKKERFSLILESASTNQTSMYLCASSSPGQNTEAFFGQGTRLTVV.

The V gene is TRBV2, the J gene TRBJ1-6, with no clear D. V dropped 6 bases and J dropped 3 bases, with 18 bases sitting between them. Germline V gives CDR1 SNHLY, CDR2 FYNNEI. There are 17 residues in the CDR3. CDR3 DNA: TGTGCCAGCAGCCCGTCGTTCCAACTCGTCTATAATTCACCCCTCCACTTT. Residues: CASSPSFQLVYNSPLHF.

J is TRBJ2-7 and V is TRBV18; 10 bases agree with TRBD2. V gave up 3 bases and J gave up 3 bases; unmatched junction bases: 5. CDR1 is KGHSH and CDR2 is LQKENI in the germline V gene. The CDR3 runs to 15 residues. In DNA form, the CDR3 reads TGTGCCAGCTCACCGGCTAGCGGGAGCGGCTACGAGCAGTACTTC. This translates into CASSPASGSGYEQYF.

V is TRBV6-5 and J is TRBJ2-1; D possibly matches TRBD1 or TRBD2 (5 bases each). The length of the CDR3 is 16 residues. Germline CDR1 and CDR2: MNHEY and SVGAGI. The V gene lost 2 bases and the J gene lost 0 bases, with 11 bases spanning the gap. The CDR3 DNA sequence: TGTGCCAGCAGTTACACCGGGACGGTCTCCTACAATGAGCAGTTCTTC. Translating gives CASSYTGTVSYNEQFF.

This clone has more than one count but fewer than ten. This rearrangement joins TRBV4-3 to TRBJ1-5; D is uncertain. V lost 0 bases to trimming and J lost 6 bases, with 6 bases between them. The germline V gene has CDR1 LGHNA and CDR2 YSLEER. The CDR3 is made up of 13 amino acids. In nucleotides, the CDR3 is TGCGCCAGCAGCCAAGATTTCGGTCAGCCCCAGCATTTT. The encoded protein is CASSQDFGQPQHF.

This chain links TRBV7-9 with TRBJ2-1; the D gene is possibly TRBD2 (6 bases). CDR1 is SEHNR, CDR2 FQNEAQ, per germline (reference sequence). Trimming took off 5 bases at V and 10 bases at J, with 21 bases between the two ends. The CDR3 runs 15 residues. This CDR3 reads CASSQPRDLVGEQFF. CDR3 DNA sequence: TGTGCCAGCAGCCAACCTCGGGACTTAGTAGGAGAGCAGTTCTTC.

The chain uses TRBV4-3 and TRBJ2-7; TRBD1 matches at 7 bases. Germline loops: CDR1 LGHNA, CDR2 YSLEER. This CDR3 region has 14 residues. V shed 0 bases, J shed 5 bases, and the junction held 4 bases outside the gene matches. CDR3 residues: CASSQDHRGDEQYF. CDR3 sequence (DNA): TGCGCCAGCAGCCAAGATCACAGGGGTGACGAGCAGTACTTC.

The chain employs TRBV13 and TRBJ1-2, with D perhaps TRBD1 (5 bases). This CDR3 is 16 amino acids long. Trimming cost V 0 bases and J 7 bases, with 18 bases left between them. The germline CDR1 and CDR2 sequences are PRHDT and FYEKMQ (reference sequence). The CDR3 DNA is TGTGCCAGCAGCTTAGGCCGGGGGGAAACCTCTCCTGGCTACACCTTC. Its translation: CASSLGRGETSPGYTF. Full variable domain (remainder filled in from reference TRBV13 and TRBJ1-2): AAGVIQSPRHLIKEKRETATLKCYPIPRHDTVYWYQQGPGQDPQFLISFYEKMQSDKGSIPDRFSAQQFSDYHSELNMSSLELGDSALYFCASSLGRGETSPGYTFGSGTRLTVV.

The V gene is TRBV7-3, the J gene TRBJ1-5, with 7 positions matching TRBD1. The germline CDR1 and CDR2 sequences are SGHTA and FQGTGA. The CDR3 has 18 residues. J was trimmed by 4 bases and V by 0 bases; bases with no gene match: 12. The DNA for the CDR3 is TGTGCCAGCAGCTTAACTTCTTCGACAGGGAGGAGGAATCAGCCCCAGCATTTT. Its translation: CASSLTSSTGRRNQPQHF.